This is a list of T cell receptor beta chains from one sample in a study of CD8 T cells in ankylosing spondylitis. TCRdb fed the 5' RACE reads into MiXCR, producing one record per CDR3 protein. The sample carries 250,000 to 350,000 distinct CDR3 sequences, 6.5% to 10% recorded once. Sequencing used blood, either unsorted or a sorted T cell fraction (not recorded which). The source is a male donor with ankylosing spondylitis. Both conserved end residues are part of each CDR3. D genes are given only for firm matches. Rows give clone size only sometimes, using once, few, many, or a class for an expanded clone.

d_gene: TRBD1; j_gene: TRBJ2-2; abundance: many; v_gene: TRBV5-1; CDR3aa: CASSPQGASGGELFF; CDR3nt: TGCGCCAGCAGCCCACAGGGGGCGTCCGGCGGGGAGCTGTTTTTT
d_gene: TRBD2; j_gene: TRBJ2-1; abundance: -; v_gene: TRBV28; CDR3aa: CASSFPGLDDEQFF; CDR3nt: TGTGCCAGCAGTTTCCCCGGACTAGACGATGAGCAGTTCTTC
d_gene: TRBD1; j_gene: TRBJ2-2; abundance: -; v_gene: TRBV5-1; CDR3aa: CASSWDRADTGEMFF; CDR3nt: TGCGCCAGCAGCTGGGACAGGGCCGACACCGGGGAGATGTTTTTT
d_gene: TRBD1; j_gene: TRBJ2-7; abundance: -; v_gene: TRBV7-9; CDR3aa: CASSPKTTGTGAYEQYF; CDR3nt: TGTGCCAGCAGCCCTAAGACCACGGGGACAGGGGCCTACGAGCAGTACTTC
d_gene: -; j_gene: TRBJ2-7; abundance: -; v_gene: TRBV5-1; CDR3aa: CASSVGLLGKYEQYF; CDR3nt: TGCGCCAGCAGCGTAGGACTGCTGGGGAAATACGAGCAGTACTTC
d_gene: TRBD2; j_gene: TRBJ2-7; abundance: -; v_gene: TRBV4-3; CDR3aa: CASSLISGRAVHEQYF; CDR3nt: TGCGCCAGCAGCCTAATTAGCGGGAGGGCCGTCCACGAGCAGTACTTC
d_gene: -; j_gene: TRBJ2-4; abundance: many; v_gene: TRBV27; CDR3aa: CASSREGRGNIQYF; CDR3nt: TGTGCCAGCAGCCGAGAGGGCCGGGGAAACATTCAGTACTTC
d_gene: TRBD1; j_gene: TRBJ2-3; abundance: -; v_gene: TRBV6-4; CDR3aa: CASSRQGVRTDTQYF; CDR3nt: TGTGCCAGCAGTCGACAGGGGGTTCGCACAGATACGCAGTATTTT
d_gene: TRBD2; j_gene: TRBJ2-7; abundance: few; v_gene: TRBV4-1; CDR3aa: CASSQEGRANEQYF; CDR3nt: TGCGCCAGCAGCCAAGAAGGGAGGGCCAACGAGCAGTACTTC
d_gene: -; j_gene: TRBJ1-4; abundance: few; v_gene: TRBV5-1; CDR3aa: CASTLIPDPNEKLFF; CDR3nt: TGCGCCAGCACCTTAATCCCGGACCCTAATGAAAAACTGTTTTTT
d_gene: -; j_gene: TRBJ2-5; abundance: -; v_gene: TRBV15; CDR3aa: CATSRAGSEETQYF; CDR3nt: TGTGCCACCAGCAGAGCAGGGAGCGAAGAGACCCAGTACTTC
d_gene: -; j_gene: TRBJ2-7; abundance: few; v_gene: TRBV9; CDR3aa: CASSSDGGAASYEQYF; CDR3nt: TGTGCCAGCAGTTCCGATGGAGGGGCAGCCTCCTACGAGCAGTACTTC
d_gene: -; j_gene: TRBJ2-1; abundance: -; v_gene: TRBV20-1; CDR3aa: CSARDQWASAYNEQFF; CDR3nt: TGCAGTGCTAGAGATCAATGGGCTAGCGCATACAATGAGCAGTTCTTC
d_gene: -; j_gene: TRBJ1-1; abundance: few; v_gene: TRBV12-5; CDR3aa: CASGLTGMNTEAFF; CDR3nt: TGTGCTAGTGGTCTGACAGGTATGAACACTGAAGCTTTCTTT
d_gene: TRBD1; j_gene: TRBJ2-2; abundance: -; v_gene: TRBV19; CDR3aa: CASSIQAIRGLGTGELFF; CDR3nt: TGTGCCAGTAGTATCCAGGCAATTAGGGGGCTTGGCACCGGGGAGCTGTTTTTT
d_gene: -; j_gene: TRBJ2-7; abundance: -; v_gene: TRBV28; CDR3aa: CASTLSAATYEQYF; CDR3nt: TGTGCCAGCACCCTATCCGCGGCCACCTACGAGCAGTACTTC
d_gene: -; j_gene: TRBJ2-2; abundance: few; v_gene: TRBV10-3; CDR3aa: CAISPGAGDGELFF; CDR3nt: TGTGCCATCAGTCCCGGGGCCGGGGACGGGGAGCTGTTTTTT
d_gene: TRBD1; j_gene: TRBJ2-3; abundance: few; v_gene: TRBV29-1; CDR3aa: CSGRLTGFDTQYF; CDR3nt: TGCAGCGGTCGTCTGACAGGGTTTGATACGCAGTATTTT
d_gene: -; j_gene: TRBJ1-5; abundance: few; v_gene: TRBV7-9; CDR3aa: CASSLMGQPQHF; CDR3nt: TGTGCCAGCAGCTTAATGGGTCAGCCCCAGCATTTT
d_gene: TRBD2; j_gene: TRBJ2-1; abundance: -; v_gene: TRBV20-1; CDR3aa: CSAAPHSGINEQFF; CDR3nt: TGCAGTGCCGCCCCTCATAGCGGGATTAATGAGCAGTTCTTC
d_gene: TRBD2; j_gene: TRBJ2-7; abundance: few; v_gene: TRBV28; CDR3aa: CASTLNPGLARYEQYF; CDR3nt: TGTGCCAGCACACTAAACCCGGGACTAGCGAGATACGAGCAGTACTTC
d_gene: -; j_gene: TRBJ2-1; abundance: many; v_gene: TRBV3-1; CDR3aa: CASIQRSSGEQFF; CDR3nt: TGTGCCAGCATCCAGAGATCCTCGGGGGAGCAGTTCTTC
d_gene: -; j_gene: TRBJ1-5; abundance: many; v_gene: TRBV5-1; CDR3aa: CASSQQGSQPQHF; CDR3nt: TGCGCCAGCAGCCAACAGGGTTCTCAGCCCCAGCATTTT
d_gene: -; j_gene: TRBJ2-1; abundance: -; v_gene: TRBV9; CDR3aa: CASRPVSYNEQFF; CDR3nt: TGTGCCAGCCGGCCGGTCTCCTACAATGAGCAGTTCTTC
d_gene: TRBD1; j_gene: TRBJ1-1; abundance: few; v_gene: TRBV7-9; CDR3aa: CASSPSVPGTGNAEAFF; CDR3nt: TGTGCCAGCAGCCCATCCGTACCCGGGACAGGGAACGCCGAAGCTTTCTTT
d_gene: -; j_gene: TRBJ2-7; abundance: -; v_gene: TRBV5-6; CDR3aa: CASSFGRYSYEQYF; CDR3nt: TGTGCCAGCAGCTTCGGACGGTACTCCTACGAGCAGTACTTC
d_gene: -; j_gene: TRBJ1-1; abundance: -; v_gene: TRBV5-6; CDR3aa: CASSTGHSEAFF; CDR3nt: TGTGCCAGCAGCACGGGACACTCTGAAGCTTTCTTT
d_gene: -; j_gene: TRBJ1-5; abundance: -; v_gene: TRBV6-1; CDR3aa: CASTTPGGHNQPQHF; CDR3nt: TGTGCCAGCACCACCCCGGGGGGGCACAATCAGCCCCAGCATTTT
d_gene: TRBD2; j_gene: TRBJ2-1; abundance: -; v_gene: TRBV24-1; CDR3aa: CATSERGASSYNEQFF; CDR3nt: TGTGCCACCAGTGAGCGGGGGGCAAGCTCCTACAATGAGCAGTTCTTC
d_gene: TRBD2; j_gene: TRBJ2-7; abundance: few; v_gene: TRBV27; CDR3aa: CASSFGSSGSYEQYF; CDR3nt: TGTGCCAGCAGTTTTGGCAGTAGCGGGAGTTACGAGCAGTACTTC
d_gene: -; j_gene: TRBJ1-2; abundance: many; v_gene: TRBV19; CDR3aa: CASSLFRDIGYTF; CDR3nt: TGTGCCAGTAGCCTATTCCGGGACATCGGCTACACCTTC
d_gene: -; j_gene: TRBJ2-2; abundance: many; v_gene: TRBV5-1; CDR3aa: CASSLRVRDDYGTGELFF; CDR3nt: TGCGCCAGCAGCTTGAGGGTCAGGGATGATTACGGCACCGGGGAGCTGTTTTTT
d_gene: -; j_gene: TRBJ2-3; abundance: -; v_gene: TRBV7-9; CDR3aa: CASSFGRGRQHTDTQYF; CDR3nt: TGTGCCAGCAGCTTTGGTCGTGGGAGACAGCACACAGATACGCAGTATTTT
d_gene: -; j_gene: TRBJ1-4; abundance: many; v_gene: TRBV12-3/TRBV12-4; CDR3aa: CASSLSGVATNEKLFF; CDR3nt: TGTGCCAGCAGTTTATCGGGAGTAGCAACTAATGAAAAACTGTTTTTT
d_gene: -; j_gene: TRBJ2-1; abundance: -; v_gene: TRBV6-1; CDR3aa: CASNPSGSYNEQFF; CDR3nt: TGTGCCAGCAATCCTTCCGGGTCCTACAATGAGCAGTTCTTC
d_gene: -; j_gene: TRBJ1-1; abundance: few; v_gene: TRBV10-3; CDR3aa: CAISQERQTNTEAFF; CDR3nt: TGTGCCATCAGTCAAGAGAGACAGACGAACACTGAAGCTTTCTTT
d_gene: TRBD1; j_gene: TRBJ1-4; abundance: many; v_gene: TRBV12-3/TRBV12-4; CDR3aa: CASSSRDSREKLFF; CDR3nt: TGTGCCAGCAGTTCCCGGGACAGCCGTGAAAAACTGTTTTTT
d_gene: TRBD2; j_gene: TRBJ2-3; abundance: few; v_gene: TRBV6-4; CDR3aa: CASSDSGTRTDTQYF; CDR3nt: TGTGCCAGCAGTGACTCGGGGACTAGGACAGATACGCAGTATTTT
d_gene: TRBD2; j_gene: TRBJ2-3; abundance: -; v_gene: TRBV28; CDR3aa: CASSFSTSSGRARDTQYF; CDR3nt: TGTGCCAGCAGTTTTTCCACTTCTAGCGGGAGGGCCCGAGATACGCAGTATTTT
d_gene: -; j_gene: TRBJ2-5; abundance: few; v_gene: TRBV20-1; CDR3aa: CSATISNGETQYF; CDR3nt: TGCAGTGCCACAATATCTAACGGGGAGACCCAGTACTTC
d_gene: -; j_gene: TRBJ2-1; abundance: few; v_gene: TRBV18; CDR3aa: CASSPAQPSYNEQFF; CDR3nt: TGTGCCAGCTCACCCGCGCAGCCATCTTACAATGAGCAGTTCTTC
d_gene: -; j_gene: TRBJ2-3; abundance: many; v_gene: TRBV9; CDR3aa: CASSANGDTDTQYF; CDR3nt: TGTGCCAGCTCGGCAAACGGAGACACAGATACGCAGTATTTT
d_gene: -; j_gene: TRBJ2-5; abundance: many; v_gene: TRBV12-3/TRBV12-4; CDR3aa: CASSVAWSETQYF; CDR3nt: TGTGCCAGCAGTGTGGCGTGGAGCGAGACCCAGTACTTC
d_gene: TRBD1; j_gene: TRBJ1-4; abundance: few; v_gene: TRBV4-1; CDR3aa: CASSQEWTGNEKLFF; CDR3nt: TGCGCCAGCAGCCAGGAATGGACAGGGAACGAAAAACTGTTTTTT
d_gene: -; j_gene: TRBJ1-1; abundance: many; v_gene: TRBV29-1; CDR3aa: CSVASGAMNTEAFF; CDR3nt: TGCAGCGTTGCCTCAGGGGCGATGAACACTGAAGCTTTCTTT
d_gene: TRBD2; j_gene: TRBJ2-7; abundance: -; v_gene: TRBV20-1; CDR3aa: CSAWTSGASYEQYF; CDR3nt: TGCAGTGCTTGGACTAGCGGGGCCTCCTACGAGCAGTACTTC
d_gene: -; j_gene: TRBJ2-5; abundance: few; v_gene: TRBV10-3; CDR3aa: CAISESGAGETQYF; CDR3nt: TGTGCCATCAGTGAGTCGGGGGCCGGGGAGACCCAGTACTTC